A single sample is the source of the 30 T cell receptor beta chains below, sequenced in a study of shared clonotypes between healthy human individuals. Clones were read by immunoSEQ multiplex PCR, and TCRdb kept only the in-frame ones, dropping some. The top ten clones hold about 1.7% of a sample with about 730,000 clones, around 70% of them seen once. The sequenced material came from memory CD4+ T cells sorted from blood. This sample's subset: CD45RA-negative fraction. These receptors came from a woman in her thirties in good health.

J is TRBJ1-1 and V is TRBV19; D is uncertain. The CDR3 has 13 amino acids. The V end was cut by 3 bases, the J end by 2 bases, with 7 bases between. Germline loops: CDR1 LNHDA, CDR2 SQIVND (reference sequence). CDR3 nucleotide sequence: TGTGCCAGTAGTATGTTCCTCAACACTGAAGCTTTCTTT. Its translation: CASSMFLNTEAFF. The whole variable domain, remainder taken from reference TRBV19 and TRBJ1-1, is DGGITQSPKYLFRKEGQNVTLSCEQNLNHDAMYWYRQDPGQGLRLIYYSQIVNDFQKGDIAEGYSVSREKKESFPLTVTSAQKNPTAFYLCASSMFLNTEAFFGQGTRLTVV.

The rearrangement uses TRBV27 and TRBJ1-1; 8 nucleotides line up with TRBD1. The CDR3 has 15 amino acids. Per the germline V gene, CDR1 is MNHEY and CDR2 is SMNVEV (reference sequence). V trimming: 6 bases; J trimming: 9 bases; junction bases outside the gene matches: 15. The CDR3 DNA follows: TGTGCCAGCAGCTTCACGGACAGGGTCGGTCGTAAAGCTTTCTTT. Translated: CASSFTDRVGRKAFF.

The CDR3 protein is CASSDKTGGTEAFF. CDR3 nucleotide sequence: TGTGCCAGCAGTGACAAAACAGGGGGCACTGAAGCTTTCTTT. The chain carries TRBV25-1 and TRBJ1-1; 8 nucleotides align to TRBD1. This CDR3 contains 14 residues. V lost 3 bases, J lost 4 bases, and 4 bases stayed unmatched. CDR1 MGHDK and CDR2 SYGVNS come from the germline V gene.

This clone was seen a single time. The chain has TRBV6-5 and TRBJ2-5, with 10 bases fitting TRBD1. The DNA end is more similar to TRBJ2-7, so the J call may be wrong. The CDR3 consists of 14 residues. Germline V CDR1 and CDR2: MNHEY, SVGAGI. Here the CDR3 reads CASSYDRGPYEQYF. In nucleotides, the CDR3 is TGTGCCAGCAGTTATGACAGGGGGCCCTACGAGCAGTACTTC.

CDR3 DNA sequence: TGTGCCAGCAGCATCGGGACAGGGGGCGGAGAGACCCAGTACTTC. Protein product: CASSIGTGGGETQYF. The V and J genes are TRBV5-6 and TRBJ2-5, with 12 positions matching TRBD1. Germline V lookup: CDR1 SGHDT, CDR2 YYEEEE. The CDR3 contains 15 residues. The J segment lost 4 bases and the V segment lost 4 bases, leaving 5 bases of the junction unmatched.

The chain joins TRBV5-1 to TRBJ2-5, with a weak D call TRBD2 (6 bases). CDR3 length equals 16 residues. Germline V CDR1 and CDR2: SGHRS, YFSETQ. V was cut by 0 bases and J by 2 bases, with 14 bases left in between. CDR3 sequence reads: CASSLGGLAKQETQYF. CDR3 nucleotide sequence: TGCGCCAGCAGCTTGGGGGGCCTAGCGAAACAAGAGACCCAGTACTTC.

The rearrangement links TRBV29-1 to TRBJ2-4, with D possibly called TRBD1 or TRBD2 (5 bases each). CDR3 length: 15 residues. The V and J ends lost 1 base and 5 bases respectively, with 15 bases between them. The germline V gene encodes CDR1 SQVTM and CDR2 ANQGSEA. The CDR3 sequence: CSVEGDLRGENIQYF. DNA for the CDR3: TGCAGCGTTGAAGGGGACCTAAGAGGCGAAAACATTCAGTACTTC.

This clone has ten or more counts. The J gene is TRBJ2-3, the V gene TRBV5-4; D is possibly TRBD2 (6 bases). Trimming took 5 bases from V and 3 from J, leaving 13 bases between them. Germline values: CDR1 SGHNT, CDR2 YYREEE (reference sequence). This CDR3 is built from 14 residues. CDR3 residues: CASRSSGWTDTQYF. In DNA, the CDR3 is TGTGCCAGCAGGTCGAGCGGGTGGACAGATACGCAGTATTTT.

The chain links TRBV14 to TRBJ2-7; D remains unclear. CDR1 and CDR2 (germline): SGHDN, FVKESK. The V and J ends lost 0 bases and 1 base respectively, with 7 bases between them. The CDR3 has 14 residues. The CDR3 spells CASSQDLVSYEQYF. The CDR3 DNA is TGTGCCAGCAGCCAAGATTTGGTTTCCTACGAGCAGTACTTC.

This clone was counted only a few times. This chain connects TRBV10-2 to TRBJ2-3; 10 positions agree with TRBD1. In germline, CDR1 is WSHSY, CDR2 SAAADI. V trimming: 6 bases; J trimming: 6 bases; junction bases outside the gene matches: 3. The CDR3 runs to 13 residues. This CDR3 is CASRLGQGDTQYF. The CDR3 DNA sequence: TGCGCCAGCAGACTGGGACAGGGGGATACGCAGTATTTT.

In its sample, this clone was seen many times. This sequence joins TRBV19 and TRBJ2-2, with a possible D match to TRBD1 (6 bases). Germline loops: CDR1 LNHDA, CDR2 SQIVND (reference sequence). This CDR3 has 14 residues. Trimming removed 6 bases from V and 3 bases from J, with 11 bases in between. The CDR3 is CASRKNRDTGELFF. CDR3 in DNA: TGTGCCAGTAGGAAGAACAGGGACACCGGGGAGCTGTTTTTT.

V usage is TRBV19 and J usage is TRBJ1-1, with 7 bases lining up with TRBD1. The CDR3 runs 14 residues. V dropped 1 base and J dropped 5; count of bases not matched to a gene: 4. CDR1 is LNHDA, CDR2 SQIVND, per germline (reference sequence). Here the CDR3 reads CASSIGQGRTEAFF. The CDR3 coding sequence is TGTGCCAGTAGTATAGGACAGGGAAGGACTGAAGCTTTCTTT.

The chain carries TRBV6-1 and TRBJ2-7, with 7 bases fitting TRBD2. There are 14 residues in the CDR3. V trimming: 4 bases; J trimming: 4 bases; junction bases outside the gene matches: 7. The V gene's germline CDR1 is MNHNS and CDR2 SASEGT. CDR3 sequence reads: CASSVQAGLYEQYF. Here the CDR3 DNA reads TGTGCCAGCAGTGTACAAGCGGGGTTGTACGAGCAGTACTTC.

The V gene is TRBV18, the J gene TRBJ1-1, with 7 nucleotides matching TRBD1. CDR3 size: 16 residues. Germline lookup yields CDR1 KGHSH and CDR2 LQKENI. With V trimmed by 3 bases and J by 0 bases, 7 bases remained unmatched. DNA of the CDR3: TGTGCCAGCTCACCTGGACAGGACGCTATGAACACTGAAGCTTTCTTT. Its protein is CASSPGQDAMNTEAFF.

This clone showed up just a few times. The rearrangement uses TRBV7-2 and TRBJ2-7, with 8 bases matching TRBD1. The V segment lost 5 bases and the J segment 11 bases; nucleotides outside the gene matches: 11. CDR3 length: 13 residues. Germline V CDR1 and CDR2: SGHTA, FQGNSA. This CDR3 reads CASSPSGPGQEYF. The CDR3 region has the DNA TGTGCCAGCAGCCCCAGCGGACCGGGACAGGAGTACTTC. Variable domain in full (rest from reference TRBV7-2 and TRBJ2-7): GAGVSQSPSNKVTEKGKDVELRCDPISGHTALYWYRQSLGQGLEFLIYFQGNSAPDKSGLPSDRFSAERTGGSVSTLTIQRTQQEDSAVYLCASSPSGPGQEYFGPGTRLTVT.

CDR3 loop: CASSVGWVGGEQFF. As DNA, the CDR3 is TGTGCCAGCAGCGTAGGCTGGGTGGGGGGTGAGCAGTTCTTC. V usage is TRBV9 and J usage is TRBJ2-1; weak D call: TRBD2 (6 bases). Germline CDR1 reads SGDLS; CDR2 reads YYNGEE. V lost 0 bases, J lost 9 bases, and 13 bases lay in between. CDR3 length: 14 amino acids. The full variable domain, rest sourced from reference TRBV9 and TRBJ2-1, is DSGVTQTPKHLITATGQRVTLRCSPRSGDLSVYWYQQSLDQGLQFLIQYYNGEERAKGNILERFSAQQFPDLHSELNLSSLELGDSALYFCASSVGWVGGEQFFGPGTRLTVL.

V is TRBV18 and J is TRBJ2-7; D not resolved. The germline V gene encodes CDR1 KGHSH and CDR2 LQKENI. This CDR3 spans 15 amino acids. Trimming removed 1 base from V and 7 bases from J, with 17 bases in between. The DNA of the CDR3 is TGTGCCAGCTCACCACTAAACCAGGTGGAAGGAGAGCAGTACTTC. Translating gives CASSPLNQVEGEQYF.

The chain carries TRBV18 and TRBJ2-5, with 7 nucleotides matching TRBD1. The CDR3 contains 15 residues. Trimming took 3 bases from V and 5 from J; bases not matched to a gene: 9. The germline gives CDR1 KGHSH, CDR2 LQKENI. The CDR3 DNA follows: TGTGCCAGCTCACCCAGACAGGGAGCGTTGGAGACCCAGTACTTC. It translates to CASSPRQGALETQYF.

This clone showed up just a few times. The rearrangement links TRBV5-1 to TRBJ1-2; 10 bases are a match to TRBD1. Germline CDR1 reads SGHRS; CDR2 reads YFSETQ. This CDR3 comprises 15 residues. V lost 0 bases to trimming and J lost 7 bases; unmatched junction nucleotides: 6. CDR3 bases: TGCGCCAGCAGCTTGGCGACAGGGGGCGAGGGTGGCTACACCTTC. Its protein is CASSLATGGEGGYTF.

DNA for the CDR3: TGTGCCAGCAGACAAGCGGGAATTATCACCGGGGAGCTGTTTTTT. Translated, it gives CASRQAGIITGELFF. The chain is built from TRBV11-2 and TRBJ2-2, with TRBD2 identical over 7 bases. Germline V CDR1 and CDR2: SGHAT, FQNNGV. CDR3 length: 15 amino acids. V lost 6 bases to trimming and J lost 4 bases; unmatched junction nucleotides: 8. The whole variable domain, filled in from reference TRBV11-2 and TRBJ2-2, reads EAGVAQSPRYKIIEKRQSVAFWCNPISGHATLYWYQQILGQGPKLLIQFQNNGVVDDSQLPKDRFSAERLKGVDSTLKIQPAKLEDSAVYLCASRQAGIITGELFFGEGSRLTVL.

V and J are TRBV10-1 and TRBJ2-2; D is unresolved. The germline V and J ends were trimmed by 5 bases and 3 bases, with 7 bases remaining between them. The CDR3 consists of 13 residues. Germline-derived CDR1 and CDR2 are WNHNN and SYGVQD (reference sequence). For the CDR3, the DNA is TGCGCCAGCAGTCATCAATACACCGGGGAGCTGTTTTTT. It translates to CASSHQYTGELFF.

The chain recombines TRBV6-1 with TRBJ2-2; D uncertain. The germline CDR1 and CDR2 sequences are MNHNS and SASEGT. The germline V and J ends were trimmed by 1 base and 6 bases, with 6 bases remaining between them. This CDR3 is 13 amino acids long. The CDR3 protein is CASSEGWAGELFF. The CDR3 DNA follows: TGTGCCAGCAGTGAAGGGTGGGCCGGGGAGCTGTTTTTT.

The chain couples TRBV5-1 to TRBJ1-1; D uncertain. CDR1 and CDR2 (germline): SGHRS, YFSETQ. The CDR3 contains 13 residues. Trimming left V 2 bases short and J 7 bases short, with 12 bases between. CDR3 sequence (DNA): TGCGCCAGCAGCTTAAACAACAACCTTGAAGCTTTCTTT. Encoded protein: CASSLNNNLEAFF.

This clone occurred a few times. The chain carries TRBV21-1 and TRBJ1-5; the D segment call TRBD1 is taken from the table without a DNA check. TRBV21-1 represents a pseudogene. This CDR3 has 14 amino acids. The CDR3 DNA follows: TGTGCCAGCGTCCGACAGGGCATAAATCAGCCCCAGCATTTT. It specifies CASVRQGINQPQHF.

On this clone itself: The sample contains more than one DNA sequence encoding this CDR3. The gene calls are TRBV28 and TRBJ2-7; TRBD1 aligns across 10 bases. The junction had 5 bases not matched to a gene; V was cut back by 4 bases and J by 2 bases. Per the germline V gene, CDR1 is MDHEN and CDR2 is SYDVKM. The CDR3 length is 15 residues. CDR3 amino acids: CASSSPGQGTYEQYF. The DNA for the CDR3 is TGTGCCAGCAGTTCCCCGGGACAGGGGACCTACGAGCAGTACTTC. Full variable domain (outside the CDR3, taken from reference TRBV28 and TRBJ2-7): DVKVTQSSRYLVKRTGEKVFLECVQDMDHENMFWYRQDPGLGLRLIYFSYDVKMKEKGDIPEGYSVSREKKERFSLILESASTNQTSMYLCASSSPGQGTYEQYFGPGTRLTVT.

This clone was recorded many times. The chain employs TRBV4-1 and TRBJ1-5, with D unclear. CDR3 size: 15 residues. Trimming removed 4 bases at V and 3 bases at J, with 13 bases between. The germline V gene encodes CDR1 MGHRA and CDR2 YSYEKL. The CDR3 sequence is CASSPHTISNQPQHF. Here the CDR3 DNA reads TGCGCCAGCAGCCCGCACACAATTTCCAATCAGCCCCAGCATTTT.

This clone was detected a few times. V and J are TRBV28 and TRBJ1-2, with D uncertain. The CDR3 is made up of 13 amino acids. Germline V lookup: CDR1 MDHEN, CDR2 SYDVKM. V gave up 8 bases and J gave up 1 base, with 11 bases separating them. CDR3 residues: CASLRTDNYGYTF. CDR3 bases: TGTGCCAGCTTGAGGACGGATAACTATGGCTACACCTTC.

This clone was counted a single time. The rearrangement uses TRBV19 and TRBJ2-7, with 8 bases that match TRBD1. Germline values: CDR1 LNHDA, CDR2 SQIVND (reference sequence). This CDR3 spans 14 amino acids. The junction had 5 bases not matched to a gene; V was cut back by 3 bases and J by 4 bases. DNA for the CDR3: TGTGCCAGTAGTATCGGCAGGGGGCTTTACGAGCAGTACTTC. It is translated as CASSIGRGLYEQYF.

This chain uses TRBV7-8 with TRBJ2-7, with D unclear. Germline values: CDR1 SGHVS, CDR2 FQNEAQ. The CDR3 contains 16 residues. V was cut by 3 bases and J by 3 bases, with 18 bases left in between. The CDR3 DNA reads TGTGCCAGCAGCTTCTCCCATCCACAGCTTAACTACGAGCAGTACTTC. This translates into CASSFSHPQLNYEQYF.

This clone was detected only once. In nucleotides, the CDR3 is TGCGCCAGCAGCCAGGACACCAGGGTCATGGGAGCTTTCTTT. Protein: CASSQDTRVMGAFF. The chain recombines TRBV5-1 with TRBJ1-1; TRBD1 is a possible D gene (5 bases). CDR3 length equals 14 residues. The germline V and J ends were trimmed by 4 bases and 10 bases, with 20 bases remaining between them. Per germline, CDR1 SGHRS and CDR2 YFSETQ.